This is a list of T cell receptor beta chains from one sample in a study of human T cells and chemical hapten exposure. One entry per CDR3 protein results from TCRdb running MiXCR on the RACE reads. The sample holds 270,000 or so distinct CDR3 sequences, roughly 7.7% seen once. The sequencing here drew on whole blood, taken in connection with sensitization to the hapten diphenylcyclopropenone (DPC). All receptors derive from a man between 18 and 35 years old with alopecia areata. Some clones in this sample may be carry-over from other donors' samples. Both conserved end residues are part of each CDR3. A D gene is named only where the DNA matches it firmly. For some rows the clone size is stated as once, few or many, or as a class when expanded; others skip it.

size: few
J: TRBJ2-2
D: .
V: TRBV7-8
CDR3: CASSLQGWELFF
DNA: TGTGCCAGCAGCTTACAGGGTTGGGAGCTGTTTTTT

size: few
J: TRBJ1-2
D: .
V: TRBV4-1
CDR3: CASSQDGLTGPMAIGYTF
DNA: TGCGCCAGCAGCCAAGATGGTTTAACAGGTCCGATGGCTATCGGCTACACCTTC

size: few
J: TRBJ2-1
D: TRBD2
V: TRBV6-4
CDR3: CASSPGPAGGNEQFF
DNA: TGTGCCAGCAGTCCAGGGCCAGCGGGGGGTAATGAGCAGTTCTTC

size: few
J: TRBJ1-1
D: TRBD1
V: TRBV11-3
CDR3: CASSAGQGEGMNTEAFF
DNA: TGTGCCAGCAGCGCCGGACAGGGCGAGGGCATGAACACTGAAGCTTTCTTT

size: few
J: TRBJ2-5
D: .
V: TRBV29-1
CDR3: CSVDLQEEETQYF
DNA: TGCAGCGTTGATCTACAGGAGGAAGAGACCCAGTACTTC

size: few
J: TRBJ1-6
D: .
V: TRBV7-9
CDR3: CASSLADRGGSPLHF
DNA: TGTGCCAGCAGCTTAGCCGATAGGGGCGGATCACCCCTCCACTTT

size: few
J: TRBJ2-2
D: .
V: TRBV29-1
CDR3: CSVVPDGLAIANTGELFF
DNA: TGCAGCGTTGTTCCGGACGGTCTAGCAATAGCGAACACCGGGGAGCTGTTTTTT

size: .
J: TRBJ2-3
D: TRBD1
V: TRBV9
CDR3: CASSLPGQGFLSDTQYF
DNA: TGTGCCAGCAGCTTACCGGGACAGGGTTTCTTGTCAGATACGCAGTATTTT

size: .
J: TRBJ2-5
D: .
V: TRBV5-1
CDR3: CASSLGTVLGETQYF
DNA: TGCGCCAGCAGCTTGGGGACGGTGTTAGGAGAGACCCAGTACTTC

size: few
J: TRBJ1-5
D: TRBD1
V: TRBV2
CDR3: CASSEYRGSNQPQHF
DNA: TGTGCCAGCAGTGAGTACAGGGGAAGCAATCAGCCCCAGCATTTT

size: few
J: TRBJ2-1
D: .
V: TRBV7-9
CDR3: CASSPPPAHNEQFF
DNA: TGTGCCAGCAGCCCCCCCCCGGCCCACAATGAGCAGTTCTTC

size: few
J: TRBJ2-2
D: TRBD1
V: TRBV29-1
CDR3: CSVEEMTGGGTGELFF
DNA: TGCAGCGTTGAAGAAATGACAGGGGGCGGCACCGGGGAGCTGTTTTTT

size: .
J: TRBJ2-3
D: .
V: TRBV20-1
CDR3: CSARPFGGGTQYF
DNA: TGCAGTGCGCGCCCTTTTGGTGGCGGTACGCAGTATTTT

size: few
J: TRBJ1-5
D: TRBD1
V: TRBV15
CDR3: CATSSDRGWQPQHF
DNA: TGTGCCACCAGCAGTGACAGGGGATGGCAGCCCCAGCATTTT

size: few
J: TRBJ2-3
D: .
V: TRBV27
CDR3: CASSPDPDTQYF
DNA: TGTGCCAGCAGTCCTGACCCAGATACGCAGTATTTT

size: .
J: TRBJ1-1
D: .
V: TRBV5-1
CDR3: CASSSRQSGPEAFF
DNA: TGCGCCAGCAGCTCCCGACAGTCGGGGCCTGAAGCTTTCTTT

size: .
J: TRBJ1-2
D: .
V: TRBV4-1
CDR3: CASSQTRIGANYGYTF
DNA: TGCGCCAGCAGCCAAACAAGAATAGGGGCTAACTATGGCTACACCTTC

size: many
J: TRBJ1-2
D: TRBD1
V: TRBV27
CDR3: CATGQDYGYTF
DNA: TGTGCCACCGGACAGGACTATGGCTACACCTTC

size: .
J: TRBJ2-2
D: TRBD1
V: TRBV4-3
CDR3: CASSPPPGTANTGELFF
DNA: TGCGCCAGCAGCCCACCCCCCGGGACAGCGAACACCGGGGAGCTGTTTTTT

size: few
J: TRBJ2-2
D: TRBD2
V: TRBV27
CDR3: CASNPRASGTGELFF
DNA: TGTGCCAGCAACCCCCGGGCTAGCGGCACCGGGGAGCTGTTTTTT

size: few
J: TRBJ2-3
D: TRBD1
V: TRBV12-3/TRBV12-4
CDR3: CASRARDRAEDTQYF
DNA: TGTGCCAGCAGGGCGAGGGACAGGGCAGAAGATACGCAGTATTTT

size: .
J: TRBJ2-2
D: TRBD1
V: TRBV20-1
CDR3: CSANRGRDTGELFF
DNA: TGCAGTGCTAACAGGGGGCGGGACACCGGGGAGCTGTTTTTT

size: many
J: TRBJ1-1
D: .
V: TRBV3-1
CDR3: CASSQDIMNTEAFF
DNA: TGTGCCAGCAGCCAAGATATAATGAACACTGAAGCTTTCTTT

size: .
J: TRBJ1-1
D: .
V: TRBV5-6
CDR3: CASSLGLRGNMNTEAFF
DNA: TGTGCCAGCAGCTTGGGGTTGCGGGGGAACATGAACACTGAAGCTTTCTTT

size: .
J: TRBJ2-1
D: .
V: TRBV12-3/TRBV12-4
CDR3: CASSSRMDRGEQFF
DNA: TGTGCCAGCAGTTCGAGAATGGATCGGGGTGAGCAGTTCTTC

size: many
J: TRBJ1-1
D: .
V: TRBV7-2
CDR3: CASSLAGPKTEAFF
DNA: TGTGCCAGCAGCTTAGCGGGGCCGAAAACTGAAGCTTTCTTT

size: few
J: TRBJ1-1
D: TRBD1
V: TRBV7-8
CDR3: CASSWTGGRTEAFF
DNA: TGTGCCAGCAGCTGGACAGGGGGCCGCACTGAAGCTTTCTTT

size: few
J: TRBJ2-3
D: .
V: TRBV14
CDR3: CASSPWWGRTDTQYF
DNA: TGTGCCAGCAGCCCCTGGTGGGGGCGCACAGATACGCAGTATTTT

size: many
J: TRBJ2-3
D: .
V: TRBV7-2
CDR3: CASSYGRQDTQYF
DNA: TGTGCCAGCAGCTATGGGAGGCAAGATACGCAGTATTTT

size: many
J: TRBJ2-1
D: .
V: TRBV27
CDR3: CASSLGPSSYNEQFF
DNA: TGTGCCAGCAGTTTAGGCCCGTCGTCCTACAATGAGCAGTTCTTC

size: many
J: TRBJ2-1
D: .
V: TRBV27
CDR3: CASSGSLYNEQFF
DNA: TGTGCCAGCAGCGGGAGCCTCTACAATGAGCAGTTCTTC

size: few
J: TRBJ2-1
D: .
V: TRBV18
CDR3: CASSPTLKIEQFF
DNA: TGTGCCAGCTCACCGACTCTCAAGATTGAGCAGTTCTTC

size: few
J: TRBJ2-7
D: .
V: TRBV27
CDR3: CASSAFGTYEQYF
DNA: TGTGCCAGCAGTGCCTTCGGAACCTACGAGCAGTACTTC

size: few
J: TRBJ2-4
D: TRBD1
V: TRBV20-1
CDR3: CSASLGFRTGVLNIQYF
DNA: TGCAGTGCTAGTCTCGGCTTTCGGACAGGGGTTTTAAACATTCAGTACTTC

size: few
J: TRBJ2-1
D: .
V: TRBV6-1
CDR3: CASRPGGPGNEQFF
DNA: TGTGCCAGCAGGCCCGGGGGGCCTGGCAATGAGCAGTTCTTC

size: many
J: TRBJ1-2
D: .
V: TRBV12-3/TRBV12-4
CDR3: CASSPPLQGFYGYTF
DNA: TGTGCCAGCAGTCCTCCCCTCCAGGGCTTCTATGGCTACACCTTC

size: many
J: TRBJ1-2
D: TRBD1
V: TRBV10-3
CDR3: CAISGRDRGGYTF
DNA: TGTGCCATCAGTGGCCGGGACAGGGGTGGCTACACCTTC

size: few
J: TRBJ2-5
D: TRBD1
V: TRBV5-1
CDR3: CASSLGTGEETQYF
DNA: TGCGCCAGCAGCTTGGGGACAGGGGAAGAGACCCAGTACTTC

size: few
J: TRBJ2-2
D: .
V: TRBV25-1
CDR3: CATATGAEANTGELFF
DNA: TGTGCCACCGCAACGGGGGCTGAGGCGAACACCGGGGAGCTGTTTTTT

size: few
J: TRBJ1-5
D: .
V: TRBV6-1
CDR3: CASLPRVSNQPQHF
DNA: TGTGCCAGCTTACCCAGGGTTAGCAATCAGCCCCAGCATTTT

size: .
J: TRBJ1-5
D: .
V: TRBV28
CDR3: CDSRPGGTGNQPQHF
DNA: TGTGACAGCAGACCTGGGGGCACGGGCAATCAGCCCCAGCATTTT

size: .
J: TRBJ1-5
D: .
V: TRBV12-3/TRBV12-4
CDR3: CASSLMGPPQHF
DNA: TGTGCCAGCAGTTTAATGGGGCCCCCCCAGCATTTT

size: few
J: TRBJ2-3
D: .
V: TRBV4-1
CDR3: CASSQATALEGDTQYF
DNA: TGCGCCAGCAGCCAAGCAACTGCCCTGGAAGGGGATACGCAGTATTTT

size: .
J: TRBJ2-4
D: TRBD1
V: TRBV20-1
CDR3: CSAEAGTGGADIQYF
DNA: TGCAGTGCTGAAGCCGGGACAGGGGGCGCGGACATTCAGTACTTC

size: .
J: TRBJ1-5
D: TRBD1
V: TRBV20-1
CDR3: CSARVGTGRNQPQHF
DNA: TGCAGTGCTAGAGTTGGGACAGGGCGCAATCAGCCCCAGCATTTT

size: .
J: TRBJ2-3
D: TRBD1
V: TRBV7-2
CDR3: CASSFVGQGGDTQYF
DNA: TGTGCCAGCAGCTTCGTCGGACAGGGAGGAGATACGCAGTATTTT

size: .
J: TRBJ1-1
D: .
V: TRBV5-6
CDR3: CASSLLRNTEAFF
DNA: TGTGCCAGCAGCTTGCTCAGGAACACTGAAGCTTTCTTT

size: .
J: TRBJ2-3
D: .
V: TRBV12-3/TRBV12-4
CDR3: CASRGLGGTDTQYF
DNA: TGTGCCAGCAGAGGACTAGGGGGTACAGATACGCAGTATTTT